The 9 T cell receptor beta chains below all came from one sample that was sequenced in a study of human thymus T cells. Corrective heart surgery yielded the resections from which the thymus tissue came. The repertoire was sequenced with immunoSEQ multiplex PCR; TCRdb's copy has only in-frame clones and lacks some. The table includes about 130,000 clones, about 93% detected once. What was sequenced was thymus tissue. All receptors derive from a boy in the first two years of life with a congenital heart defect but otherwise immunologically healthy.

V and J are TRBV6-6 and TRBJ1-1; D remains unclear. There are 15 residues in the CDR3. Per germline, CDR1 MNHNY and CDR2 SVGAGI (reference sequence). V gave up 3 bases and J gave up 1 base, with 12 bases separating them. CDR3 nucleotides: TGTGCCAGCAGTTATGGTTGGAGCCAGAACACTGAAGCTTTCTTT. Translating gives CASSYGWSQNTEAFF.

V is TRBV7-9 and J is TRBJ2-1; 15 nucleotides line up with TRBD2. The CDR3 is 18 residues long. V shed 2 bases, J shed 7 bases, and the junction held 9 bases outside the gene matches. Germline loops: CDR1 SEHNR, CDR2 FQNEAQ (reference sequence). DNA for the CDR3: TGTGCCAGCAGCTTATTGAAACCCGGGACTAGCGGGGGGAATGAGCAGTTCTTC. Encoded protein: CASSLLKPGTSGGNEQFF.

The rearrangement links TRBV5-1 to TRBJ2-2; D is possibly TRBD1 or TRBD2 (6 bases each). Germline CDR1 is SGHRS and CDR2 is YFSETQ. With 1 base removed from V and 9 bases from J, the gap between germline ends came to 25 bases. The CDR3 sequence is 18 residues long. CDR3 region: CASSLSYVRGPRGRELFF. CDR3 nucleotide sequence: TGCGCCAGCAGCTTGTCATATGTCAGGGGCCCCCGGGGGAGGGAGCTGTTTTTT. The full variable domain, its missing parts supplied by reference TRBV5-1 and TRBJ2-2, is KAGVTQTPRYLIKTRGQQVTLSCSPISGHRSVSWYQQTPGQGLQFLFEYFSETQRNKGNFPGRFSGRQFSNSRSEMNVSTLELGDSALYLCASSLSYVRGPRGRELFFGEGSRLTVL.

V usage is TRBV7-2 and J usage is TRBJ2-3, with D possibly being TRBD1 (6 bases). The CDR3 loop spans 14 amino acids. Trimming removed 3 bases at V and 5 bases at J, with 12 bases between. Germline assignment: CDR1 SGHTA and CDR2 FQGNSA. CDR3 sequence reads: CASSLKDSGDTQYF. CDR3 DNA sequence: TGTGCCAGCAGCTTGAAGGACAGCGGAGATACGCAGTATTTT.

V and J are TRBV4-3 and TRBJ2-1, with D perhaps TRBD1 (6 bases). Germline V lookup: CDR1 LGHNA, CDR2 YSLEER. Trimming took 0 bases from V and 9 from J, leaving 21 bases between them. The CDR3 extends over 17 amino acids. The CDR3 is CASSQDPLGAQFSEQFF. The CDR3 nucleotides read TGCGCCAGCAGCCAAGATCCCCTGGGGGCACAATTTAGTGAGCAGTTCTTC.

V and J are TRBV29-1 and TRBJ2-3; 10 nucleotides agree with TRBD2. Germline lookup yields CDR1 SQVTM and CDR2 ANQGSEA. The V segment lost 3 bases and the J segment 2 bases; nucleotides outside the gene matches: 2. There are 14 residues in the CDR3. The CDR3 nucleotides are TGCAGCGTTGATAGCGGGGGGTACACAGATACGCAGTATTTT. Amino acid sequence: CSVDSGGYTDTQYF.

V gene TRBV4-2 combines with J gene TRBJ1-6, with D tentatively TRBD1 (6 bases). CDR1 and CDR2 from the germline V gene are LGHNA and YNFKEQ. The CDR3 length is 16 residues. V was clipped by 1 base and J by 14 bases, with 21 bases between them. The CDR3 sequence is CASSQGGPMGGETLHF. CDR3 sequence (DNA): TGTGCCAGCAGCCAAGGGGGGCCCATGGGGGGTGAGACCCTCCACTTT.

CDR3 region: CASSELDRGNGYTF. DNA for the CDR3: TGTGCCAGCAGCGAATTGGACAGGGGGAATGGCTACACCTTC. The chain links TRBV9 to TRBJ1-2, with 10 bases fitting TRBD1. In germline, CDR1 is SGDLS, CDR2 YYNGEE. This CDR3 has 14 residues. Trimming took 3 bases from V and 6 from J; bases not matched to a gene: 5.

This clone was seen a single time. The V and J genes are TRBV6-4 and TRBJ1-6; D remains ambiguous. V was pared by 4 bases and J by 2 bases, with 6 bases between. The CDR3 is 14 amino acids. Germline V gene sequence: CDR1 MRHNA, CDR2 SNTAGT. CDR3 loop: CASSGLTYNSPLHF. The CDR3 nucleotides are TGTGCCAGCAGTGGTTTGACCTATAATTCACCCCTCCACTTT.